The T cell receptor (beta chain) under discussion was sequenced for a study of T cell repertoires in cytomegalovirus infection. Looking at the study overall: Both a matching HLA type and CMV infection were indicated by public TCR beta signatures.

Points on this clonotype: Its antigen is undetermined.

TCRdb reanalysed the reads using MiXCR and keeps one entry per CDR3 protein. The data show about 440,000 distinct CDR3 sequences, roughly a third seen once. Overall study results and limits: HLA-C-restricted TCR beta clonotypes specific for CMV led the ex vivo response. Public TCR beta family frequency separated CMV-and-HLA carriers, including in an independent cohort.

Germline values: CDR1 SGHVS, CDR2 FNYEAQ. The V and J ends lost 2 bases and 7 bases respectively, with 9 bases between them. CDR3 length: 12 amino acids. The sequencing sample was made of PBMCs. This sequence originates from a human donor in good health (CMV status not recorded). Some clones in this sample may be carry-over from other donors' samples. This chain joins TRBV7-6 and TRBJ2-7; no clear D gene. CDR3 in DNA: TGTGCCAGCAGCTTATTAATACTGGAGCAGTACTTC. Residues: CASSLLILEQYF.